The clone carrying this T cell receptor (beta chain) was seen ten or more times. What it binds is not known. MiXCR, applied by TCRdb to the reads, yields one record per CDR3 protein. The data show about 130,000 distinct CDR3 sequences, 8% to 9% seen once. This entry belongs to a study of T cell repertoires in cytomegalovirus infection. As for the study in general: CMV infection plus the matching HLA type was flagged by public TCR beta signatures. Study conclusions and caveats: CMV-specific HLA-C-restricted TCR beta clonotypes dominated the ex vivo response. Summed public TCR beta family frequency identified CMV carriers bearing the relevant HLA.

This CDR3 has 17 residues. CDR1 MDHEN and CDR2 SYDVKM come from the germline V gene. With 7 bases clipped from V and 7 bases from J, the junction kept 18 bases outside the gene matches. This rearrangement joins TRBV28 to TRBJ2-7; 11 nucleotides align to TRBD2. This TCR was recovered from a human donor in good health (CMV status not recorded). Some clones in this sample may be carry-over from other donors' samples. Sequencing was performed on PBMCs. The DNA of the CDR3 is TGTGCCAGCACGTTTAGCGGGGGGGCCCCCCAGAGTGGAGAGCAGTACTTC. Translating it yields CASTFSGGAPQSGEQYF.